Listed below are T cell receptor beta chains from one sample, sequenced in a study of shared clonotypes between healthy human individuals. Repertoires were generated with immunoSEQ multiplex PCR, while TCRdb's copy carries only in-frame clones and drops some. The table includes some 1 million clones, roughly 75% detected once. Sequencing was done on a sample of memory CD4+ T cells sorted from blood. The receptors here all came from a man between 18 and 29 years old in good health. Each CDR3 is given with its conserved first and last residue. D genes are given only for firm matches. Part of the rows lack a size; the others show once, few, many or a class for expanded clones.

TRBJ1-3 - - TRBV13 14 CASSTRAGGNTIYF TGTGCCAGCAGCACCCGGGCCGGTGGAAACACCATATATTTT
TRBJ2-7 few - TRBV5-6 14 CASSLVGTSYEQYF TGTGCCAGCAGCTTGGTGGGCACATCCTACGAGCAGTACTTC
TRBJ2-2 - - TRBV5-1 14 CASSLAREAGELFF TGCGCCAGCAGCTTGGCCAGGGAGGCCGGGGAGCTGTTTTTT
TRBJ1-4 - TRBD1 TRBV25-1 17 CASSEPGRGRTNEKLFF TGTGCCAGCAGTGAACCTGGCAGGGGGCGAACTAATGAAAAACTGTTTTTT
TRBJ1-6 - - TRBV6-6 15 CASTSGGTYNSPLHF TGTGCCAGCACTTCGGGGGGGACCTATAATTCACCCCTCCACTTT
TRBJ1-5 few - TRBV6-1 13 CASSRDPGQPQHF TGTGCCAGCAGCCGGGACCCGGGGCAGCCCCAGCATTTT
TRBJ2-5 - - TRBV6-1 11 CASSPEGTQYF TGTGCCAGCAGCCCAGAAGGGACCCAGTACTTC
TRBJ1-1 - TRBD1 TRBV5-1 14 CASSSDRGNTEAFF TGCGCCAGCAGCTCCGACAGGGGGAACACTGAAGCTTTCTTT
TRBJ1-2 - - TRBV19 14 CASSDTLKGYGYTF TGTGCCAGCTCCGACACCCTCAAGGGATATGGCTACACCTTC
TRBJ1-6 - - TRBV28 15 CASSLSRGSNSPLHF TGTGCCAGCAGTTTATCAAGAGGTTCAAATTCACCCCTCCACTTT
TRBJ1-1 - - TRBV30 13 CAWTSGGDTEAFF TGTGCCTGGACCTCTGGGGGAGACACTGAAGCTTTCTTT
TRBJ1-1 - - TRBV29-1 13 CSAAGQGGTEAFF TGCAGCGCCGCCGGGCAGGGTGGCACTGAAGCTTTCTTT
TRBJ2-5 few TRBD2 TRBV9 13 CASSAELAGSQYF TGTGCCAGCAGCGCCGAACTAGCGGGGTCCCAGTACTTC
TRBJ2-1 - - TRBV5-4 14 CATHKGESYNEQFF TGTGCCACTCATAAGGGGGAATCCTACAATGAGCAGTTCTTC
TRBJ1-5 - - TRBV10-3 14 CAISEGGRYQPQHF TGTGCCATCAGTGAGGGGGGGAGATATCAGCCCCAGCATTTT